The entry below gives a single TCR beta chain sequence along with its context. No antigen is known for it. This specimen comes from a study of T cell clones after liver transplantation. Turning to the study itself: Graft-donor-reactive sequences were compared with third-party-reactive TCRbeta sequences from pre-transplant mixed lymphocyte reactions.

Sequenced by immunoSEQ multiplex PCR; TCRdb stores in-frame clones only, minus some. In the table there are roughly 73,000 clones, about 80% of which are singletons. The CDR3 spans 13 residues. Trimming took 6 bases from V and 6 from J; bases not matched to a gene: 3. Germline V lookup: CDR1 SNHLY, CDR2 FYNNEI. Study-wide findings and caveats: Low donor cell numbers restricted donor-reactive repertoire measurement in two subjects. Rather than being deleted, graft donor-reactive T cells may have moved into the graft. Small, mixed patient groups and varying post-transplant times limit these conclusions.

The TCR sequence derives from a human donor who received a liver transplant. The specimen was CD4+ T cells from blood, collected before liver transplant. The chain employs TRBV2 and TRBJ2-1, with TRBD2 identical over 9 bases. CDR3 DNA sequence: TGTGCCAGCAGGGCGGGAGGGCCCAATGAGCAGTTCTTC. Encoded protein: CASRAGGPNEQFF. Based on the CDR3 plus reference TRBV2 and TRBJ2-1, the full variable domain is EPEVTQTPSHQVTQMGQEVILRCVPISNHLYFYWYRQILGQKVEFLVSFYNNEISEKSEIFDDQFSVERPDGSNFTLKIRSTKLEDSAMYFCASRAGGPNEQFFGPGTRLTVL.